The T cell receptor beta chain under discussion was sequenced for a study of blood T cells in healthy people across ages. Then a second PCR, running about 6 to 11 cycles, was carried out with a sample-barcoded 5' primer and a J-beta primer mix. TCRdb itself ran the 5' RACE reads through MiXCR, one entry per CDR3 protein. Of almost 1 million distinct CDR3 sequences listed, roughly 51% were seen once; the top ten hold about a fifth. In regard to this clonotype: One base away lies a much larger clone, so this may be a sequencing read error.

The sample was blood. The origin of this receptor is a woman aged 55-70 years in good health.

This chain's CDR3 is CSVDEWVTQYF. As DNA, the CDR3 is TGCAGCGTGGATGAGTGGGTGACCCAGTACTTC. The V and J genes are TRBV29-1 and TRBJ2-5, with D uncertain. CDR3 size: 11 residues. In germline, CDR1 is SQVTM, CDR2 ANQGSEA. Trimming shortened V by 6 bases and J by 7 bases, and 12 bases separated the two germline ends.